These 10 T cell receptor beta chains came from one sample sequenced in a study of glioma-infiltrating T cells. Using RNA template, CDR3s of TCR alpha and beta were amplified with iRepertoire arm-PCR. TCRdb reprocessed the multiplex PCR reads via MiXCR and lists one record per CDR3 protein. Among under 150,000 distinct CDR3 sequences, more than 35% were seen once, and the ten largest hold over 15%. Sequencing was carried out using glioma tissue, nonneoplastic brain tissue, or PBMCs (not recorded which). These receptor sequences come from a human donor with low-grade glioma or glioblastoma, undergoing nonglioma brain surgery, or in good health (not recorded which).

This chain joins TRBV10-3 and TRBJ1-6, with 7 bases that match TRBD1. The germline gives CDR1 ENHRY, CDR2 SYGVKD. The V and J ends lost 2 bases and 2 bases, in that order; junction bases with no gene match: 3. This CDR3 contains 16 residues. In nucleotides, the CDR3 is TGTGCCATCAGTGAGATCGACAGGGCCTATAATTCACCCCTCCACTTT. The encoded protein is CAISEIDRAYNSPLHF.

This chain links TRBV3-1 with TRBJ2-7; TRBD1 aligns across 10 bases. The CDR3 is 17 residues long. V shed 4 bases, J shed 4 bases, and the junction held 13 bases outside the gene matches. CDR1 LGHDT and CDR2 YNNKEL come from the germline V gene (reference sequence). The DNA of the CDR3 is TGTGCCAGCAGCCCCTACCCTCGGACAGGGGGGAGATACGAGCAGTACTTC. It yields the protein CASSPYPRTGGRYEQYF.

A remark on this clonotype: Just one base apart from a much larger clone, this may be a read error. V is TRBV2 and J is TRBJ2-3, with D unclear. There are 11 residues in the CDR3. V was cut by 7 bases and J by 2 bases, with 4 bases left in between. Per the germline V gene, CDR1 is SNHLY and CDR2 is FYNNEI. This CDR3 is CASTNTDTQYF. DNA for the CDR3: TGTGCCAGCACCAACACAGATACGCAGTATTTT.

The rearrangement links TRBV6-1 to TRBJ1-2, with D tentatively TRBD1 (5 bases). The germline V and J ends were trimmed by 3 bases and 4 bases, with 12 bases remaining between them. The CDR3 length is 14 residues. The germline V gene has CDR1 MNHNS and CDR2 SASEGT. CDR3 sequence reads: CASSDSGGGYGYTF. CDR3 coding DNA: TGTGCCAGCAGTGATTCGGGGGGAGGCTATGGCTACACCTTC.

The CDR3 loop is CASTPLLAGERTGELFF. The CDR3 region has the DNA TGTGCCAGCACCCCACTCCTAGCGGGAGAGCGGACCGGGGAGCTGTTTTTT. The genes are TRBV6-5 and TRBJ2-2, with 10 bases matching TRBD2. Germline V gene data show CDR1 as MNHEY and CDR2 as SVGAGI. The V and J ends lost 7 bases and 5 bases, in that order; junction bases with no gene match: 13. This CDR3 has 17 residues.

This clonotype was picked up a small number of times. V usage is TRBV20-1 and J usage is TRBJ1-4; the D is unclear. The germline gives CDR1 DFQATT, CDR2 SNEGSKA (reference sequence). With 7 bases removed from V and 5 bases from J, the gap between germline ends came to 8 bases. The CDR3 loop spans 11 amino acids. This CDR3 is CSGERNEKLFF. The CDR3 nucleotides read TGCAGTGGAGAGAGGAATGAAAAACTGTTTTTT.

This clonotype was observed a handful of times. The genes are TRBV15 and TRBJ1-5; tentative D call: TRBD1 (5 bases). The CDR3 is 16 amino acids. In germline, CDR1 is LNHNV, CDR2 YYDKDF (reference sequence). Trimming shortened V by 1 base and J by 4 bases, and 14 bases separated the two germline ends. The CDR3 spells CATSRALDTQNQPQHF. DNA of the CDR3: TGTGCCACCAGCAGAGCGTTGGACACCCAGAATCAGCCCCAGCATTTT.

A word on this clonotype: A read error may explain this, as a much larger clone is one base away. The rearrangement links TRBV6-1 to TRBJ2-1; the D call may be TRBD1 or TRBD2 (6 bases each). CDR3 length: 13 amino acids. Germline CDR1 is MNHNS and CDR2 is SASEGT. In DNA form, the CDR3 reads TGTGCCAGCGGTGAACTAGGGGGGCGCGAGCAGTTCTTC. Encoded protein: CASGELGGREQFF.

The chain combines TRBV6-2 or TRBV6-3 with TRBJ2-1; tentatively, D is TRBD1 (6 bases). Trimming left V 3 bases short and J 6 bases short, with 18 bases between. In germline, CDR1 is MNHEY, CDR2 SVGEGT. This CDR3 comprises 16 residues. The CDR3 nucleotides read TGTGCCAGCAGTTATTTCCTGGGGACAATGAGCAATGAGCAGTTCTTC. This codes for CASSYFLGTMSNEQFF.

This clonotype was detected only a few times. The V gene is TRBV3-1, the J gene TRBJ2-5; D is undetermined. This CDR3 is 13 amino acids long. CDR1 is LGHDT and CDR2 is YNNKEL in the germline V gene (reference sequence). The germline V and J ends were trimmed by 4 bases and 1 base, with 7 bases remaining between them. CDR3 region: CASSRGIQETQYF. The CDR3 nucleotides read TGTGCCAGCAGCCGGGGAATCCAAGAGACCCAGTACTTC.